This TCR beta chain was observed in a study of memory B cells and T cells in multiple sclerosis. Separate sequencing covered autoproliferating (CFSE-dim) and non-proliferating (CFSE-high) T cells from stimulus-free culture. About 50 million CFSE-labeled PBMCs were cultured around 7 days unstimulated, then replicate wells were pooled. The assay was immunoSEQ multiplex PCR, and TCRdb's table has in-frame clones only and misses some. Among 32,000 or so clones listed, around 86% were seen once. The CDR3 runs 15 residues. Germline CDR1 reads SGHRS; CDR2 reads YFSETQ. The V end was cut by 1 base, the J end by 0 bases, with 10 bases between. This clone was observed a single time. Its antigen is unidentified.

J is TRBJ2-5 and V is TRBV5-1, with D possibly being TRBD1 (6 bases). The receptor comes from a human donor with multiple sclerosis. The sequenced sample was PBMCs from blood kept in culture. CDR3 bases: TGCGCCAGCAGCTTGAGGGGGACGTACCAAGAGACCCAGTACTTC. This codes for CASSLRGTYQETQYF.